This T cell receptor beta chain was retrieved from a study of Tregs in tolerant kidney transplant recipients. This table comes from immunoSEQ multiplex PCR, and its TCRdb copy is limited to in-frame clones, with some not included. The data show fewer than 80,000 clones, roughly 89% seen once. The V segment lost 5 bases and the J segment 2 bases; nucleotides outside the gene matches: 13. This CDR3 spans 17 amino acids. CDR1 is SGHAT and CDR2 is FQDESV in the germline V gene (reference sequence). This TCR was sampled from a human donor who received a combined kidney and bone marrow transplant. The sample in question was CD4+ T cells from blood, obtained before the transplant. V gene TRBV11-1 combines with J gene TRBJ2-3, with 7 bases that match TRBD1. CDR3 coding DNA: TGTGCCAGCAGCACTAGGGCTGGGACAGCTTACACAGATACGCAGTATTTT. It codes for CASSTRAGTAYTDTQYF.